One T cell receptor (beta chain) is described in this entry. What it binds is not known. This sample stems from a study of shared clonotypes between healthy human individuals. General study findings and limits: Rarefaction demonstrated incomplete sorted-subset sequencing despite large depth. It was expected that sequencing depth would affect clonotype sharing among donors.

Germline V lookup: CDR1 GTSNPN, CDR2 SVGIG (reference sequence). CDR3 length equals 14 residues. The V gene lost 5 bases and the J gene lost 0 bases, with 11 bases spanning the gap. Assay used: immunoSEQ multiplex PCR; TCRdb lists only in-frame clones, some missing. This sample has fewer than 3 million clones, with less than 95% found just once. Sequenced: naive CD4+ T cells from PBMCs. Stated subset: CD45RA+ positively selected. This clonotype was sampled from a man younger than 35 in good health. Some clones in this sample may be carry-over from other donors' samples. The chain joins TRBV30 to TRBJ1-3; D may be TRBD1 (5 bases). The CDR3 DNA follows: TGTGCCTGGGGGACGGATTACTCTGGAAACACCATATATTTT. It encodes CAWGTDYSGNTIYF.